This TCR beta chain was identified during a study of beta chain features in type 1 diabetes. As for the study in general: Sorted cells numbering around 110,000,000 were examined across all samples.

Unmatched junction bases numbered 3, after V lost 4 bases and J lost 4 bases. Germline-derived CDR1 and CDR2 are SGHTA and FQGNSA. CDR3 length: 13 amino acids. The sequenced template was cDNA made from the entire isolated RNA. Assay used: immunoSEQ multiplex PCR; TCRdb lists only in-frame clones, some missing. The table shows 350,000 or so clones, with about 19% occurring only once. The gene calls are TRBV7-2 and TRBJ1-2; the match to TRBD1 covers 7 bases. Sequenced material: naive CD4+ T cells from blood. This receptor was identified in a woman younger than 35 in good health. DNA of the CDR3: TGTGCCAGCAGCTCACAGGGGATCTATGGCTACACCTTC. Its translation: CASSSQGIYGYTF.